These T cell receptor beta chains were read from a single sample in a study of cytomegalovirus exposure and HLA in healthy donors. Assay used: immunoSEQ multiplex PCR; TCRdb lists only in-frame clones, some missing. The table has 98,000 or so clones, over 60% seen once; the top ten hold roughly 7.7%. Sequencing was done on a sample of PBMCs. Every receptor here comes from a human donor in good health. Each CDR3 is given with its conserved first and last residue. The order of the fields is clone size, D gene, V gene, J gene, CDR3 DNA, CDR3 protein. The D gene is left open where the match is weak. Size is stated for part of the rows, as once, few or many counts, or as a class when the clone is expanded.

size: NA
D: TRBD1
V: TRBV6-5
J: TRBJ1-2
DNA: TGTGCCAGCGGAAGACAGGGGGCGCTCGGCTACACCTTC
CDR3: CASGRQGALGYTF

size: NA
D: NA
V: TRBV7-2
J: TRBJ2-1
DNA: TGTGCCAGCAGCCCGGACTGGCCCAATGAGCAGTTCTTC
CDR3: CASSPDWPNEQFF

size: NA
D: TRBD1
V: TRBV5-1
J: TRBJ1-3
DNA: TGCGCCAGCAGCTTCGGTGGGACAGGATCTGGAAACACCATATATTTT
CDR3: CASSFGGTGSGNTIYF

size: NA
D: NA
V: TRBV5-8
J: TRBJ1-1
DNA: TGTGCCAGCAGCTTTGTAACAACACGGGGAGGCGTGAACACTGAAGCTTTCTTT
CDR3: CASSFVTTRGGVNTEAFF

size: NA
D: NA
V: TRBV6-1
J: TRBJ1-2
DNA: TGTGCCAGCACGGGGGGCCGTAACTATGGCTACACCTTC
CDR3: CASTGGRNYGYTF

size: NA
D: TRBD1
V: TRBV4-1
J: TRBJ2-4
DNA: TGCGCCAGCAGCCTTGGATCAGGGGGTTCGAAAAACATTCAGTACTTC
CDR3: CASSLGSGGSKNIQYF

size: NA
D: TRBD1
V: TRBV30
J: TRBJ2-7
DNA: TGTGCCTGGAGTGTAATGAGACAGGGGATTTACTTC
CDR3: CAWSVMRQGIYF

size: NA
D: NA
V: TRBV6-5
J: TRBJ1-5
DNA: TGTGCCAGCAGTCGTTTCGCGGATCAGCCCCAGCATTTT
CDR3: CASSRFADQPQHF

size: NA
D: NA
V: TRBV2
J: TRBJ2-7
DNA: TGTGCCAGTCACAGGGATACGCACGAGCAGTACTTC
CDR3: CASHRDTHEQYF

size: NA
D: NA
V: TRBV4-2
J: TRBJ2-6
DNA: TGTGCCAGCAGCCAAGATCGAGGCTCTGGGGCCAACGTCCTGACTTTC
CDR3: CASSQDRGSGANVLTF

size: NA
D: TRBD2
V: TRBV4-3
J: TRBJ2-1
DNA: TGCGCCAGCAGCCGGCTAGCGGGAGGATCTGAGCAGTTCTTC
CDR3: CASSRLAGGSEQFF

size: NA
D: NA
V: TRBV5-1
J: TRBJ1-1
DNA: TGCGCCAGCAGCCTGGACCCCTGGGGAGTAGACACTGAAGCTTTCTTT
CDR3: CASSLDPWGVDTEAFF

size: NA
D: NA
V: TRBV5-1
J: TRBJ1-2
DNA: TGCGCCAGCAGCTTGGACGGACTTGAGTATGGCTACACCTTC
CDR3: CASSLDGLEYGYTF

size: once
D: NA
V: TRBV6-5
J: TRBJ1-1
DNA: TGTGCCAGCAGTTACGGGGGGAGATTGAACACTGAAGCTTTCTTT
CDR3: CASSYGGRLNTEAFF

size: NA
D: NA
V: TRBV5-6
J: TRBJ1-2
DNA: TGTGCCAGCAGCACGGGGAGTAACTATGGCTACACCTTC
CDR3: CASSTGSNYGYTF

size: NA
D: TRBD1
V: TRBV7-9
J: TRBJ1-1
DNA: TGTGCCAGCAGCCCCCCCCGCCCGACAGGGTGGGACACTGAAGCTTTCTTT
CDR3: CASSPPRPTGWDTEAFF

size: NA
D: TRBD2
V: TRBV2
J: TRBJ2-7
DNA: TGTGCCAGCAGTACAGCGGGAAAGAGCTCCTACGAGCAGTACTTC
CDR3: CASSTAGKSSYEQYF

size: NA
D: NA
V: TRBV6-1
J: TRBJ2-7
DNA: TGTGCCAGCAGTGAAGACACAGGGACAAGCTCCTACGAGCAGTACTTC
CDR3: CASSEDTGTSSYEQYF

size: NA
D: TRBD2
V: TRBV7-8
J: TRBJ2-7
DNA: TGTGCCAGCAGCGGACGGACTAGCGGGACCTACGAGCAGTACTTC
CDR3: CASSGRTSGTYEQYF

size: NA
D: NA
V: TRBV29-1
J: TRBJ2-2
DNA: TGCAGCGTTAAAACAAACACCGGGGAGCTGTTTTTT
CDR3: CSVKTNTGELFF

size: NA
D: NA
V: TRBV6-1
J: TRBJ1-5
DNA: TGTGCCAGCAGTGAGGATAGGGGGAATCGGCCCCAGCATTTT
CDR3: CASSEDRGNRPQHF

size: once
D: NA
V: TRBV7-6
J: TRBJ1-1
DNA: TGTGCCAGCAGCTTAGGTCAGTCCAGGGGATATGCAGAAGCTTTCTTT
CDR3: CASSLGQSRGYAEAFF

size: NA
D: NA
V: TRBV9
J: TRBJ2-7
DNA: TGTGCCAGCAGCGTAGTAGAAAGGGGTGGCGAGCAGTACTTC
CDR3: CASSVVERGGEQYF

size: NA
D: TRBD1
V: TRBV7-7
J: TRBJ2-5
DNA: TGTGCCAGCAGCCCCGGGACAGGGGTTGTGGAGACCCAGTACTTC
CDR3: CASSPGTGVVETQYF

size: NA
D: NA
V: TRBV2
J: TRBJ2-1
DNA: TGTGCCAGCAGTGAAACGCGCTCCAAACTGTACAATGAGCAGTTCTTC
CDR3: CASSETRSKLYNEQFF

size: NA
D: TRBD2
V: TRBV9
J: TRBJ2-3
DNA: TGTGCCAGCAGCGTAACCGGGACTAGCGTAGATACGCAGTATTTT
CDR3: CASSVTGTSVDTQYF

size: NA
D: NA
V: TRBV11-2
J: TRBJ1-6
DNA: TGTGCCAGCAGCCCCCGCACAGGCTGGGGTTCACCCCTCCACTTT
CDR3: CASSPRTGWGSPLHF

size: NA
D: NA
V: TRBV2
J: TRBJ1-5
DNA: TGTGCCAGCAGTGAAGCGCTTCGAGGGAATCAGCCCCAGCATTTT
CDR3: CASSEALRGNQPQHF

size: few
D: TRBD1
V: TRBV5-8
J: TRBJ1-1
DNA: TGTGCCAGCAGCTTGGCCGGGACAAGGACAGGAGAAGCGAGAGCTTTCTTT
CDR3: CASSLAGTRTGEARAFF

size: NA
D: NA
V: TRBV5-1
J: TRBJ2-5
DNA: TGCGCCAGCAGCCCTGGGGCGGGGAACCAAGAGACCCAGTACTTC
CDR3: CASSPGAGNQETQYF

size: once
D: NA
V: TRBV10-3
J: TRBJ1-5
DNA: TGTGCCATCAGTGACGGGTTTAGTCAGCCCCAGCATTTT
CDR3: CAISDGFSQPQHF

size: NA
D: TRBD1
V: TRBV11-2
J: TRBJ2-7
DNA: TGTGCCAGCAGCAACCGGGACAGGGTATCCTACGAGCAGTACTTC
CDR3: CASSNRDRVSYEQYF

size: NA
D: NA
V: TRBV5-6
J: TRBJ2-3
DNA: TGTGCCAGCAGCTTGGTGTCAGTCGTTGGCACAGATACGCAGTATTTT
CDR3: CASSLVSVVGTDTQYF

size: few
D: NA
V: TRBV30
J: TRBJ1-1
DNA: TGTGCCTGTAGTAGGGAGGGGGGAAGGTACACTGAAGCTTTCTTT
CDR3: CACSREGGRYTEAFF

size: NA
D: TRBD1
V: TRBV15
J: TRBJ1-2
DNA: TGTGCCACCAGCAGAAGGGACAGCGATAACTATGGCTACACCTTC
CDR3: CATSRRDSDNYGYTF

size: NA
D: NA
V: TRBV7-6
J: TRBJ2-7
DNA: TGTGCCAGCAGCTTAGGTACAGGACATTCCTCCTACGAGCAGTACTTC
CDR3: CASSLGTGHSSYEQYF

size: NA
D: NA
V: TRBV19
J: TRBJ2-5
DNA: TGTGCCAGTAGTACCTCTGTTGGGAGCCCAGAGACCCAGTACTTC
CDR3: CASSTSVGSPETQYF

size: NA
D: NA
V: TRBV6-5
J: TRBJ1-5
DNA: TGTGCCAGCATCCGGGATAATAATCAGCCCCAGCATTTT
CDR3: CASIRDNNQPQHF

size: NA
D: TRBD1
V: TRBV4-1
J: TRBJ2-1
DNA: TGCGCCAGCAGCCGCCCGGGACAGGGAGGTAATGAGCAGTTCTTC
CDR3: CASSRPGQGGNEQFF

size: once
D: NA
V: TRBV5-1
J: TRBJ1-3
DNA: TGCGCCAGCAGCGGGGTATATGGGGGCGATGGAAACACCATATATTTT
CDR3: CASSGVYGGDGNTIYF

size: NA
D: TRBD2
V: TRBV5-1
J: TRBJ2-7
DNA: TGCGCCAGCAGCTTAAGGGACTACCTCCCCTACGAGCAGTACTTC
CDR3: CASSLRDYLPYEQYF

size: few
D: TRBD1
V: TRBV10-1
J: TRBJ2-7
DNA: TGCGCCAGCAGTAACACGGGACAGCCCTACGAGCAGTACTTC
CDR3: CASSNTGQPYEQYF

size: few
D: NA
V: TRBV5-4
J: TRBJ1-2
DNA: TGTGCCAGCAGGTTGACGGACAAAACTAACTATGGCTACACCTTC
CDR3: CASRLTDKTNYGYTF

size: few
D: TRBD1
V: TRBV2
J: TRBJ1-1
DNA: TGTGCCTCCGAAGGGCAGGGACAGGGCACTGAAGCTTTCTTT
CDR3: CASEGQGQGTEAFF

size: NA
D: NA
V: TRBV19
J: TRBJ2-7
DNA: TGTGCCAGTAGTACCAGACAGGCCTCCTACGAGCGGTACTTC
CDR3: CASSTRQASYERYF

size: NA
D: TRBD1
V: TRBV6-6
J: TRBJ1-1
DNA: TGTGCCAGCAGCCTTGGACAGGGAAAAGGAACTGAAGCTTTCTTT
CDR3: CASSLGQGKGTEAFF

size: NA
D: NA
V: TRBV29-1
J: TRBJ1-4
DNA: TGCAGCGCCAAACAGGGAACCGCTAATGAAAAACTGTTTTTT
CDR3: CSAKQGTANEKLFF

size: NA
D: NA
V: TRBV5-6
J: TRBJ2-3
DNA: TGTGCCAGCTCGGAGTTCACAGATACGCAGTATTTT
CDR3: CASSEFTDTQYF

size: once
D: TRBD1
V: TRBV7-6
J: TRBJ2-6
DNA: TGTGCCAGCAGCCGCCGCCCGGGACAGGAGCCCTCTGGGGCCAACGTCCTGACTTTC
CDR3: CASSRRPGQEPSGANVLTF